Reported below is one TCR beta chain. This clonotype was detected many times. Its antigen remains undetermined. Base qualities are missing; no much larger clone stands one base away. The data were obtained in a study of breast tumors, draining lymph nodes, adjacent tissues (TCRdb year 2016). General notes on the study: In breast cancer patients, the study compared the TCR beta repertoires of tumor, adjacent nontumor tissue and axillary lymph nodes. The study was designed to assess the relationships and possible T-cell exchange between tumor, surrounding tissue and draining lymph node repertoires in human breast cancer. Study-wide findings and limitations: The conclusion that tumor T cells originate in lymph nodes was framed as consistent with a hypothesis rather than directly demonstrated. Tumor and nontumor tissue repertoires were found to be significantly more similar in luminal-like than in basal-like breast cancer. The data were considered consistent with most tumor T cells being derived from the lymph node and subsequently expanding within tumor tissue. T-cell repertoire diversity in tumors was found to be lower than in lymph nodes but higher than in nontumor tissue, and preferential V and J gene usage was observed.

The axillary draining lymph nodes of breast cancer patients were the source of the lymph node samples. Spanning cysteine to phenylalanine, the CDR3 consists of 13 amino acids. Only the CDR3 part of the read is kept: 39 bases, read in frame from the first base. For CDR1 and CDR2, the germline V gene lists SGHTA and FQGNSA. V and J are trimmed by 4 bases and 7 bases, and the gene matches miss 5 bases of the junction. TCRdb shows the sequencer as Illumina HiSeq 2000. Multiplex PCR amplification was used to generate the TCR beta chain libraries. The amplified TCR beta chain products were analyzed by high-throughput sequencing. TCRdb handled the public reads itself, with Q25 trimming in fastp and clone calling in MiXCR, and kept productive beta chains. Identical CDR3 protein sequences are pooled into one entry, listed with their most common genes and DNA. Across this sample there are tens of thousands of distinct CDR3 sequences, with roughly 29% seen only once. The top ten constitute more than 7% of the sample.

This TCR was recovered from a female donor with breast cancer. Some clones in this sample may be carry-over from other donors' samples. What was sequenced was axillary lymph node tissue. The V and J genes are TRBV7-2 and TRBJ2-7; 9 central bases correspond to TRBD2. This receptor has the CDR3 CASSSGTSREQYF. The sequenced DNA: TGTGCCAGCAGCTCCGGGACTAGCCGGGAGCAGTACTTC.